This T cell receptor beta chain was recorded in a study of blood T cell repertoires in COVID-19. The table came from immunoSEQ multiplex PCR; TCRdb's copy has only in-frame clones and leaves some out. This table holds approximately 250,000 clones, roughly 84% found once. Sequenced input: peripheral blood. This TCR was recovered from a man aged 55-75 years with acute or convalescent COVID-19.

CDR3 DNA: TGTGCCAGTAGAACTTTTCGGGGGGACTACAATGAGCAGTTCTTC. It translates to CASRTFRGDYNEQFF. The rearrangement joins TRBV19 to TRBJ2-1, with 7 bases that match TRBD2. This CDR3 contains 15 residues. After removal of 6 bases from V and 3 bases from J, the junction contained 8 bases not matched to a gene. Germline V lookup: CDR1 LNHDA, CDR2 SQIVND (reference sequence). The full variable domain, with the rest looked up from reference TRBV19 and TRBJ2-1, is DGGITQSPKYLFRKEGQNVTLSCEQNLNHDAMYWYRQDPGQGLRLIYYSQIVNDFQKGDIAEGYSVSREKKESFPLTVTSAQKNPTAFYLCASRTFRGDYNEQFFGPGTRLTVL.